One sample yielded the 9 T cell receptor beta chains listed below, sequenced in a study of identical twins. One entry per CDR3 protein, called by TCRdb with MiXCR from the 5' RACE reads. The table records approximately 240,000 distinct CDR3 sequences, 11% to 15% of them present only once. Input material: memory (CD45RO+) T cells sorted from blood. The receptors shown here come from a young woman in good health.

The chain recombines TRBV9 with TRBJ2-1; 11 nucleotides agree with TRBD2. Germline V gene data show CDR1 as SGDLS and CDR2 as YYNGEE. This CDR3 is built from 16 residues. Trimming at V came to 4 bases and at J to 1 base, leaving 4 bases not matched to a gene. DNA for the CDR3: TGTGCCAGCAGCTCCTTAGCGGGGGGGTCCTACAATGAGCAGTTCTTC. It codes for CASSSLAGGSYNEQFF.

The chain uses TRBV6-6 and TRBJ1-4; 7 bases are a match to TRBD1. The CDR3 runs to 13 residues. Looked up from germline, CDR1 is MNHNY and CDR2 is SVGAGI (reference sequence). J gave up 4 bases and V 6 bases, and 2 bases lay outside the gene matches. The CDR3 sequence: CASRGQYNEKLFF. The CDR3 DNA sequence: TGTGCCAGCAGGGGACAGTATAATGAAAAACTGTTTTTT.

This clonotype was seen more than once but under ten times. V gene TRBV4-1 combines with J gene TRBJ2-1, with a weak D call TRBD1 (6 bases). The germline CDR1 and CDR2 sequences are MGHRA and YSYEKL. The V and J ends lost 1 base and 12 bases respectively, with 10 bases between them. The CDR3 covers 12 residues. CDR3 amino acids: CASSQVQGSQFF. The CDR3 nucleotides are TGCGCCAGCAGCCAAGTACAGGGTTCGCAGTTCTTC.

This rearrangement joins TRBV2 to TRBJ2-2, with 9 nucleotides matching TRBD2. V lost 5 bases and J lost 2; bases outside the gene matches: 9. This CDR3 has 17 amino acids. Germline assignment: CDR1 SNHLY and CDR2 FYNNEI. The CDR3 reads CASSPSGGGANTGELFF. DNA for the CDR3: TGTGCCAGCAGTCCCTCGGGCGGGGGGGCCAACACCGGGGAGCTGTTTTTT.

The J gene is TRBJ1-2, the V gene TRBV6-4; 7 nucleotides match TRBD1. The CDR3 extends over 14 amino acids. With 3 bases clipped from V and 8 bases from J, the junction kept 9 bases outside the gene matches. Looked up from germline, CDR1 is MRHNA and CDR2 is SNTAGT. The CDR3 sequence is CASSESRQGGGYTF. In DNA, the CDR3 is TGTGCCAGCAGTGAGAGTCGACAGGGCGGGGGCTACACCTTC.

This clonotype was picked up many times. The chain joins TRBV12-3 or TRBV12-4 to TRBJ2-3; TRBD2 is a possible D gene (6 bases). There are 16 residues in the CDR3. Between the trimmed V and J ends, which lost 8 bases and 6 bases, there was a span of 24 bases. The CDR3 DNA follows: TGTGCCAGCCGGGGGAAGGGGCGATTTAATGGGGATACGCAGTATTTT. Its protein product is CASRGKGRFNGDTQYF.

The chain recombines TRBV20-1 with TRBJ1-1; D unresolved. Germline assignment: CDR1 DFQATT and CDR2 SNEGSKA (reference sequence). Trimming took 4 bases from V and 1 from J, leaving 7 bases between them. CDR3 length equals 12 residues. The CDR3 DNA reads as TGCAGTGCTATTTCGGGGAACACTGAAGCTTTCTTT. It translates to CSAISGNTEAFF.

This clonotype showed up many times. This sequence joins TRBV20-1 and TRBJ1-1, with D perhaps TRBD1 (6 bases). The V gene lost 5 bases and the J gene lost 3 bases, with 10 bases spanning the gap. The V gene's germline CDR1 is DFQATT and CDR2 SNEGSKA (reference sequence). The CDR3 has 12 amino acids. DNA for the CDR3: TGCAGTGCTCGACGGACAGACACTGAAGCTTTCTTT. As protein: CSARRTDTEAFF.

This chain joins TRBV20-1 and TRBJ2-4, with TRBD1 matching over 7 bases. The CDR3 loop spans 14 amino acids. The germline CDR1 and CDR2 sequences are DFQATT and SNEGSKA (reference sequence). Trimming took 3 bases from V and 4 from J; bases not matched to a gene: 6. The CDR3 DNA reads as TGCAGTGCTAGGCCCCCAGGGGGTAAAAACATTCAGTACTTC. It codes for CSARPPGGKNIQYF.